Each of the 15 T cell receptor beta chains below was sequenced from the same sample in a study of T cell responses to AZD1222 COVID-19 vaccine. Some clones are missing from TCRdb's copy, which holds only in-frame ones; the method was immunoSEQ multiplex PCR. Of approximately 170,000 clones detected, about nine tenths appear once; the ten largest clones hold 1.5% to 2%. Sample: peripheral blood, taken on day 0 of AZD1222 vaccination. The origin of the receptors is an adult in good health.

The V gene is TRBV7-2, the J gene TRBJ2-7, with D unresolved. Germline V lookup: CDR1 SGHTA, CDR2 FQGNSA. Trimming left V 1 base short and J 9 bases short, with 13 bases between. The CDR3 contains 13 residues. The CDR3 DNA is TGTGCCAGCAGCTTAGAACAGACTTGGGTGCAGTACTTC. Its translation is CASSLEQTWVQYF. The full variable domain, rest sourced from reference TRBV7-2 and TRBJ2-7, is GAGVSQSPSNKVTEKGKDVELRCDPISGHTALYWYRQSLGQGLEFLIYFQGNSAPDKSGLPSDRFSAERTGGSVSTLTIQRTQQEDSAVYLCASSLEQTWVQYFGPGTRLTVT.

The rearrangement joins TRBV27 to TRBJ1-5, with a tentative D call TRBD1 (6 bases). This CDR3 spans 18 amino acids. CDR1 and CDR2 from the germline V gene are MNHEY and SMNVEV (reference sequence). Trimming shortened V by 6 bases and J by 0 bases, and 21 bases separated the two germline ends. CDR3 region: CASSPRGLEIYSNQPQHF. The CDR3 nucleotides are TGTGCCAGCAGCCCCAGGGGTCTGGAGATATATAGCAATCAGCCCCAGCATTTT.

V usage is TRBV6-1 and J usage is TRBJ2-7; D is possibly TRBD1 or TRBD2 (5 bases each). Germline V gene data show CDR1 as MNHNS and CDR2 as SASEGT. Trimming took 0 bases from V and 6 from J, leaving 15 bases between them. The CDR3 totals 15 residues. The CDR3 nucleotides are TGTGCCAGCAGTGAAGCAGGGGCTCGGACTCCCGAGCAGTACTTC. The encoded protein is CASSEAGARTPEQYF.

This chain connects TRBV11-2 to TRBJ2-3; a possible D gene is TRBD2 (5 bases). The V end was cut by 5 bases, the J end by 0 bases, with 21 bases between. The CDR3 is made up of 18 amino acids. The V gene's germline CDR1 is SGHAT and CDR2 FQNNGV. This CDR3 is CASSPNPGAWRSTDTQYF. The CDR3 DNA is TGTGCCAGCAGCCCGAACCCGGGCGCATGGAGGAGCACAGATACGCAGTATTTT.

The J gene is TRBJ1-1, the V gene TRBV6-5; D is unclear. Per the germline V gene, CDR1 is MNHEY and CDR2 is SVGAGI. The CDR3 spans 14 residues. V lost 4 bases and J 0 bases, leaving 9 bases between the germline ends. The CDR3: CASSSGRMNTEAFF. For the CDR3, the DNA is TGTGCCAGCAGTTCGGGCAGGATGAACACTGAAGCTTTCTTT.

This clone was found once. V usage is TRBV18 and J usage is TRBJ2-2; D gene uncertain. V was cut by 2 bases and J by 2 bases, with 9 bases left in between. Germline V CDR1 and CDR2: KGHSH, LQKENI. CDR3 size: 15 residues. The CDR3 protein is CASSPGQINTGELFF. Written as DNA, the CDR3 is TGTGCCAGCTCACCAGGGCAGATTAACACCGGGGAGCTGTTTTTT.

The rearrangement links TRBV6-1 to TRBJ2-1; maybe TRBD2 (5 bases). With 2 bases removed from V and 5 bases from J, the gap between germline ends came to 13 bases. CDR1 MNHNS and CDR2 SASEGT come from the germline V gene. This CDR3 has 15 residues. CDR3 DNA sequence: TGTGCCAGCAGTGAATACGGCGTGAGGGACAATGAGCAGTTCTTC. Encoded protein: CASSEYGVRDNEQFF.

The chain is built from TRBV18 and TRBJ1-5; maybe TRBD1 (5 bases). Trimming left V 6 bases short and J 5 bases short, with 14 bases between. Germline V gene data show CDR1 as KGHSH and CDR2 as LQKENI. The length of the CDR3 is 14 residues. CDR3 protein: CASSGQGQDQPQHF. The DNA for the CDR3 is TGTGCCAGCTCGGGGCAGGGCCAGGATCAGCCCCAGCATTTT.

J is TRBJ1-1 and V is TRBV7-3; TRBD1 aligns across 7 bases. After removal of 2 bases from V and 6 bases from J, the junction contained 12 bases not matched to a gene. The germline V gene has CDR1 SGHTA and CDR2 FQGTGA. This CDR3 is 16 amino acids long. CDR3 DNA sequence: TGTGCCAGCAGCTTAGCGCCGCTTAACAGGGGCGCTGAAGCTTTCTTT. Translation: CASSLAPLNRGAEAFF.

The rearrangement uses TRBV11-3 and TRBJ1-1, with TRBD1 identical over 8 bases. V was pared by 2 bases and J by 7 bases, with 6 bases of the junction left unmatched. Germline CDR1 reads SGHNT; CDR2 reads YENEEA. This CDR3 spans 14 amino acids. CDR3 loop: CASSLSSGQGEAFF. For the CDR3, the DNA is TGTGCCAGCAGCTTATCTAGTGGACAGGGTGAAGCTTTCTTT.

The chain recombines TRBV29-1 with TRBJ2-7, with D perhaps being TRBD1 or TRBD2 (6 bases each). CDR3 length: 14 residues. Germline V gene sequence: CDR1 SQVTM, CDR2 ANQGSEA. The V gene lost 0 bases and the J gene lost 4 bases, with 13 bases spanning the gap. The CDR3 protein is CSVEDVGAGYEQYF. Here the CDR3 DNA reads TGCAGCGTTGAAGATGTGGGGGCGGGATACGAGCAGTACTTC.

This clone has only one observation. The CDR3: CASSYVGRGRDYGYTF. The CDR3 DNA is TGTGCCAGCAGTTACGTCGGGCGGGGAAGGGACTATGGCTACACCTTC. The J gene is TRBJ1-2, the V gene TRBV6-5; D not certain. This CDR3 has 16 amino acids. CDR1 is MNHEY and CDR2 is SVGAGI in the germline V gene. Trimming left V 2 bases short and J 3 bases short, with 16 bases between.

The chain uses TRBV27 and TRBJ1-2; TRBD1 might be the D (6 bases). Germline V CDR1 and CDR2: MNHEY, SMNVEV (reference sequence). The V end was cut by 7 bases, the J end by 7 bases, with 22 bases between. The CDR3 covers 15 residues. The CDR3 DNA sequence: TGTGCCAGCAAAGCCACCCCGGGGGGGCTGGGTGGCTACACCTTC. Amino acid sequence: CASKATPGGLGGYTF.

The rearrangement joins TRBV5-1 to TRBJ1-6, with D uncertain. V lost 4 bases to trimming and J lost 0 bases, with 11 bases between them. This CDR3 has 16 residues. Germline lookup yields CDR1 SGHRS and CDR2 YFSETQ. The CDR3 reads CASSPATASYNSPLHF. CDR3 sequence (DNA): TGCGCCAGCAGCCCAGCTACAGCCTCCTATAATTCACCCCTCCACTTT. The full variable domain, with the rest looked up from reference TRBV5-1 and TRBJ1-6, is KAGVTQTPRYLIKTRGQQVTLSCSPISGHRSVSWYQQTPGQGLQFLFEYFSETQRNKGNFPGRFSGRQFSNSRSEMNVSTLELGDSALYLCASSPATASYNSPLHFGNGTRLTVT.

The chain combines TRBV14 with TRBJ2-1; 12 bases line up with TRBD1. The length of the CDR3 is 18 residues. Germline CDR1 SGHDN, CDR2 FVKESK. V shed 1 base and J 7 bases; nucleotides not matched to a gene: 11. The CDR3 nucleotides are TGTGCCAGCAGCCAAGCCCTAAGGGACAGGGGGCTAAGAAATGAGCAGTTCTTC. Translation: CASSQALRDRGLRNEQFF.